This T cell receptor beta chain is drawn from a study of blood T cells in healthy people across ages. A second 7 to 11 cycle PCR used barcoded and J-beta primers. TCRdb called the 5' RACE reads again in MiXCR, with one record for every CDR3 protein. The table lists hundreds of thousands of distinct CDR3 sequences, 56% of them singletons, with more than 25% in the top ten. This clonotype was seen more than once but under ten times. Germline V CDR1 and CDR2: DFQATT, SNEGSKA (reference sequence). The V gene end was trimmed by 5 bases and the J gene end by 3 bases; junction bases not matched to a gene: 13. The CDR3 sequence is 15 residues long.

This receptor was obtained from a man between 35 and 55 years old in good health. Sequencing used blood. The chain combines TRBV20-1 with TRBJ2-7, with 7 bases matching TRBD2. The DNA for the CDR3 is TGCAGTGCTCCGGCTCTCTCCGGGGAGGGCTACGAGCAGTACTTC. Translating gives CSAPALSGEGYEQYF.